This TCR beta chain derives from a study of T cells in Graves' hyperthyroidism and ophthalmopathy. PBMCs were sourced from more than 7.5 ml fresh peripheral blood. This clonotype was detected ten times or more. The investigators amplified TCR beta CDR3 regions from RNA transcripts. TCR CDR3 regions were first amplified by RT-PCR with HTBI primers. In TCRdb, the multiplex PCR reads were re-called with MiXCR into one record per CDR3 protein. The sample has more than 500,000 distinct CDR3 sequences, about 16% seen once; the top ten hold 3.5% to 4%. The sample comprised blood. This receptor was identified in a woman under 40 with Graves' hyperthyroidism.

The DNA of the CDR3 is TGCGCCAGCAGCTGGGACAACATGAACACTGAAGCTTTCTTT. Its translation: CASSWDNMNTEAFF. This sequence joins TRBV5-1 and TRBJ1-1; perhaps TRBD1 as D (6 bases). This CDR3 contains 14 residues. Germline CDR1 SGHRS, CDR2 YFSETQ. V was shortened by 3 bases and J by 0 bases, with 9 bases between the two germline ends.